The 27 T cell receptor beta chains below were found in one sample sequenced in a study of cytomegalovirus exposure and HLA in healthy donors (dated by TCRdb to 2016 to 2017). Library preparation employed the immunoSEQ multiplex PCR assay. For the multiplex PCR, a mixture combining 60 forward primers for TCR Vbeta segments and 13 reverse primers for TCR Jbeta segments was used. As stored in TCRdb, this immuneACCESS dataset retains in-frame rearrangements with V and J assigned. A fraction of the clones does not appear; measured against another copy, unresolved V genes explain less than half of the discrepancy, and the remainder lacks a known reason. Within this sample are 150,000 to 200,000 clones, with approximately 82% of them counted one time only. The ten largest clones represent about 8% of the sample. Sequencing was performed on PBMCs. Source of these receptors: a woman aged 40 to 50 in good health and CMV-seropositive.

A single count supports this clone. The rearrangement links TRBV27 to TRBJ2-1; no clear D gene. CDR1 MNHEY and CDR2 SMNVEV come from the germline V gene (reference sequence). CDR3 length: 15 amino acids. V was shortened by 0 bases and J by 7 bases, with 13 bases between the two germline ends. The CDR3 is CASSLSRLERNEQFF. The CDR3, as DNA: TGTGCCAGCAGTTTATCTCGCCTAGAAAGGAATGAGCAGTTCTTC.

V usage is TRBV15 and J usage is TRBJ2-1; 7 bases are shared with TRBD2. This CDR3 comprises 16 residues. V was clipped by 3 bases and J by 4 bases; unmatched bases: 9. Germline CDR1 is LNHNV and CDR2 is YYDKDF (reference sequence). CDR3 protein: CATSRELATEYNEQFF. In DNA, the CDR3 is TGTGCCACCAGCAGGGAACTAGCGACAGAATACAATGAGCAGTTCTTC.

This chain links TRBV5-4 with TRBJ2-3, with D possibly being TRBD2 (6 bases). Trimming took off 4 bases at V and 0 bases at J, with 18 bases between the two ends. Germline V gene sequence: CDR1 SGHNT, CDR2 YYREEE (reference sequence). This CDR3 is built from 17 residues. The CDR3 nucleotides are TGTGCCAGCAGCCCCCTAAGAGCGGGTCTGAGCACAGATACGCAGTATTTT. This encodes CASSPLRAGLSTDTQYF. Filled out from reference TRBV5-4 and TRBJ2-3, the complete variable domain reads ETGVTQSPTHLIKTRGQQVTLRCSSQSGHNTVSWYQQALGQGPQFIFQYYREEENGRGNFPPRFSGLQFPNYSSELNVNALELDDSALYLCASSPLRAGLSTDTQYFGPGTRLTVL.

CDR3 residues: CASSLRTGADTQYF. In DNA, the CDR3 is TGTGCCAGCAGCTTAAGGACAGGGGCAGATACGCAGTATTTT. V is TRBV11-3 and J is TRBJ2-3, with 9 bases lining up with TRBD1. The CDR3 is made up of 14 amino acids. The junction had 1 base not matched to a gene; V was cut back by 2 bases and J by 4 bases. CDR1 SGHNT and CDR2 YENEEA come from the germline V gene.

This clone has only a few counts. This sequence joins TRBV6-1 and TRBJ2-7; no clear D. CDR3 size: 13 residues. Trimming cost V 4 bases and J 2 bases, with 9 bases left between them. Germline assignment: CDR1 MNHNS and CDR2 SASEGT. In DNA, the CDR3 is TGTGCCAGCAGTGGCACGCCGGCCTACGAGCAGTACTTC. It codes for CASSGTPAYEQYF.

This clone appeared once. V and J are TRBV10-3 and TRBJ2-2; 10 bases line up with TRBD2. Unmatched junction bases numbered 14, after V lost 9 bases and J lost 4 bases. The CDR3 covers 17 residues. The V gene's germline CDR1 is ENHRY and CDR2 SYGVKD. The CDR3 DNA is TGTGCCATTGCCGACGCTAGCGGGAGATCGGGCACCGGGGAGCTGTTTTTT. This translates into CAIADASGRSGTGELFF.

The chain couples TRBV28 to TRBJ1-5; 10 nucleotides line up with TRBD1. The CDR3 totals 15 residues. Per the germline V gene, CDR1 is MDHEN and CDR2 is SYDVKM. The V segment lost 4 bases and the J segment 5 bases; nucleotides outside the gene matches: 5. CDR3 loop: CASSSPTGGDQPQHF. Written as DNA, the CDR3 is TGTGCCAGCAGTTCCCCGACAGGGGGCGATCAGCCCCAGCATTTT.

The rearrangement uses TRBV28 and TRBJ1-6; 11 positions agree with TRBD1. Per germline, CDR1 MDHEN and CDR2 SYDVKM. V gave up 4 bases and J gave up 5 bases; unmatched junction bases: 19. There are 21 residues in the CDR3. Written as DNA, the CDR3 is TGTGCCAGCAGTTCTCCCGTAGCGGGACAGGGGGTCTCAGGGGATAATTCACCCCTCCACTTT. This sequence encodes CASSSPVAGQGVSGDNSPLHF.

This clone has a handful of counts. The rearrangement links TRBV5-5 to TRBJ1-2; D remains unclear. Germline V gene lookup returns CDR1 SGHKS and CDR2 YYEKEE (reference sequence). The CDR3 length is 14 residues. Trimming removed 0 bases at V and 8 bases at J, with 14 bases between. CDR3 sequence: CASSLGGGRTGYTF. CDR3 bases: TGTGCCAGCAGCTTGGGGGGAGGGCGCACAGGCTACACCTTC.

This chain connects TRBV25-1 to TRBJ2-5, with TRBD2 matching over 14 bases. Trimming removed 6 bases from V and 5 bases from J; junction bases left unmatched: 8. CDR1 is MGHDK and CDR2 is SYGVNS in the germline V gene. The CDR3 is 16 residues long. CDR3 sequence reads: CASRGGLAGVGETQYF. As DNA, the CDR3 is TGTGCCAGCAGGGGGGGACTAGCGGGAGTAGGGGAGACCCAGTACTTC.

This rearrangement joins TRBV19 to TRBJ2-7; D gene ambiguous. The CDR3 sequence is 16 residues long. V shed 6 bases and J shed 0 bases, with 18 bases lying between them. Germline CDR1 reads LNHDA; CDR2 reads SQIVND (reference sequence). CDR3: CASSTAPGSASYEQYF. CDR3 nucleotide sequence: TGTGCCAGTAGCACCGCCCCCGGGTCCGCCTCCTACGAGCAGTACTTC.

This chain joins TRBV7-2 and TRBJ1-3; D possibly corresponds to TRBD1 (5 bases). From germline, CDR1 is SGHTA and CDR2 FQGNSA. The CDR3 totals 14 residues. V was cut by 11 bases and J by 3 bases, with 17 bases left in between. The CDR3, as DNA: TGTGCCCACGGAGGAGGGGCTTATGGAAACACCATATATTTT. Translating it yields CAHGGGAYGNTIYF.

This chain uses TRBV27 with TRBJ2-3, with TRBD2 matching 9 bases. Trimming took 5 bases from V and 2 from J; bases not matched to a gene: 5. CDR1 is MNHEY and CDR2 is SMNVEV in the germline V gene (reference sequence). CDR3 length: 15 amino acids. CDR3 nucleotide sequence: TGTGCCAGCAGTCCCATAGCGGGAGTCACAGATACGCAGTATTTT. It encodes CASSPIAGVTDTQYF.

This clone was recorded a few times. V and J are TRBV28 and TRBJ2-5; D not resolved. Germline V lookup: CDR1 MDHEN, CDR2 SYDVKM. The CDR3 is 14 residues long. Deletions cut 4 bases from V and 7 bases from J, with 16 bases between. The CDR3 is CASSSPTVMRTQYF. The CDR3 nucleotides are TGTGCCAGCAGTTCCCCAACAGTCATGCGGACCCAGTACTTC.

This rearrangement joins TRBV28 to TRBJ2-7; 8 positions match TRBD1. The J segment lost 3 bases and the V segment lost 3 bases, leaving 4 bases of the junction unmatched. Germline V gene sequence: CDR1 MDHEN, CDR2 SYDVKM. The CDR3 is made up of 14 amino acids. In DNA form, the CDR3 reads TGTGCCAGCAGTTTTTTCGGACAGGGCTACGAGCAGTACTTC. Translation: CASSFFGQGYEQYF.

The chain combines TRBV11-2 with TRBJ2-5; D gene uncertain. Trimming pared 7 bases from V and 2 bases from J, leaving 11 bases between. The CDR3 extends over 13 amino acids. Germline CDR1 and CDR2: SGHAT and FQNNGV. The CDR3 region has the DNA TGTGCCAGCACTCTAAGGCGGCAAGAGACCCAGTACTTC. It encodes CASTLRRQETQYF.

The chain has TRBV7-2 and TRBJ2-7; TRBD1 agrees at 7 bases. The V gene's germline CDR1 is SGHTA and CDR2 FQGNSA. The CDR3 sequence is 14 residues long. Germline trimming cut 7 bases from V and 4 bases from J; bases unmatched to any gene: 10. The CDR3 nucleotides are TGTGCCAGCACCGCCGACAGGGTAGTGTACGAGCAGTACTTC. It specifies CASTADRVVYEQYF.

This clone was seen a handful of times. V gene TRBV28 combines with J gene TRBJ2-7; weak D call: TRBD2 (8 bases). Germline assignment: CDR1 MDHEN and CDR2 SYDVKM. Trimming took off 2 bases at V and 3 bases at J, with 17 bases between the two ends. The CDR3 totals 16 residues. DNA of the CDR3: TGTGCCAGCAGTTTACAAAAGGGGGCGGGAGGCTACGAGCAGTACTTC. Amino acid sequence: CASSLQKGAGGYEQYF.

V is TRBV7-9 and J is TRBJ2-3; 15 nucleotides match TRBD2. CDR1 and CDR2 (germline): SEHNR, FQNEAQ (reference sequence). The length of the CDR3 is 16 residues. With 5 bases clipped from V and 3 bases from J, the junction kept 3 bases outside the gene matches. CDR3 in amino acids: CASSPGLAGGTDTQYF. CDR3 DNA sequence: TGTGCCAGCAGCCCGGGACTAGCGGGAGGAACAGATACGCAGTATTTT.

The chain is built from TRBV7-3 and TRBJ1-1; 12 bases line up with TRBD1. V shed 5 bases and J 5 bases; nucleotides not matched to a gene: 3. The CDR3 extends over 14 amino acids. CDR1 is SGHTA and CDR2 is FQGTGA in the germline V gene. The CDR3 reads CASSQGQGATEAFF. The CDR3 DNA is TGTGCCAGCAGCCAGGGACAGGGGGCGACTGAAGCTTTCTTT. Using reference TRBV7-3 and TRBJ1-1 for the parts outside the CDR3, the full variable domain is GAGVSQTPSNKVTEKGKYVELRCDPISGHTALYWYRQSLGQGPEFLIYFQGTGAADDSGLPNDRFFAVRPEGSVSTLKIQRTERGDSAVYLCASSQGQGATEAFFGQGTRLTVV.

This chain uses TRBV5-6 with TRBJ2-1; TRBD2 might be the D (5 bases). Germline V gives CDR1 SGHDT, CDR2 YYEEEE. The length of the CDR3 is 13 residues. Trimming left V 0 bases short and J 10 bases short, with 11 bases between. The CDR3 loop reads CASSLDLAGEQFF. The CDR3 DNA is TGTGCCAGCAGCTTGGATCTAGCAGGAGAGCAGTTCTTC.

On this clone: At one end, the junction sequence differs from germline, possibly due to a read error. The CDR3 DNA reads TGTGCCAGCGGTTACGGGACAGGGATGAACTATGGCTACACCTTC. Translating it yields CASGYGTGMNYGYTF. The chain employs TRBV6-5 and TRBJ1-2; 9 nucleotides line up with TRBD1. The CDR3 length is 15 residues. From germline, CDR1 is MNHEY and CDR2 SVGAGI.

Comment on this clone: An end of the junction differs from the germline gene, which may be a read error. V is TRBV7-9 and J is TRBJ1-2; D uncertain. Germline-derived CDR1 and CDR2 are SEHNR and FQNEAQ (reference sequence). The CDR3 runs to 19 residues. The CDR3 DNA is TGTTCCAGCAGCACTACGGCCCTACTCAGCGCCCATTATAACTATGGCTACACCTTC. Its translation is CSSSTTALLSAHYNYGYTF.

This rearrangement joins TRBV29-1 to TRBJ2-1; 13 bases are shared with TRBD2. CDR3 length: 16 residues. CDR1 and CDR2 (germline): SQVTM, ANQGSEA. V shed 6 bases and J 6 bases; nucleotides not matched to a gene: 11. CDR3 in amino acids: CSVSRSGTSGTNEQFF. Here the CDR3 DNA reads TGCAGCGTGAGCAGATCCGGGACTAGCGGGACCAATGAGCAGTTCTTC.

The chain uses TRBV6-6 and TRBJ2-4, with 9 bases that match TRBD2. CDR3 size: 14 residues. V was pared by 6 bases and J by 6 bases, with 6 bases of the junction left unmatched. Germline V lookup: CDR1 MNHNY, CDR2 SVGAGI (reference sequence). This CDR3 is CASRSLSGGNIQYF. Here the CDR3 DNA reads TGTGCCAGCAGGTCACTTAGCGGGGGAAACATTCAGTACTTC.

This clone was recorded a few times. V is TRBV5-4 and J is TRBJ2-7, with 11 positions matching TRBD2. Germline CDR1 reads SGHNT; CDR2 reads YYREEE (reference sequence). Trimming cost V 2 bases and J 6 bases; bases outside gene matches: 4. The CDR3 loop spans 14 amino acids. The CDR3 sequence: CASSFSGTSGEQYF. CDR3 nucleotide sequence: TGTGCCAGCAGCTTTTCCGGGACTAGCGGCGAGCAGTACTTC. The full variable domain, its missing parts supplied by reference TRBV5-4 and TRBJ2-7, is ETGVTQSPTHLIKTRGQQVTLRCSSQSGHNTVSWYQQALGQGPQFIFQYYREEENGRGNFPPRFSGLQFPNYSSELNVNALELDDSALYLCASSFSGTSGEQYFGPGTRLTVT.

The chain couples TRBV6-5 to TRBJ2-5; TRBD1 matches 9 bases. Germline CDR1 and CDR2: MNHEY and SVGAGI. This CDR3 is built from 14 residues. With V trimmed by 6 bases and J by 3 bases, 5 bases remained unmatched. The CDR3 is CASRRTGEEETQYF. The CDR3 bases are TGTGCCAGCAGGCGGACAGGGGAGGAAGAGACCCAGTACTTC.